These 8 T cell receptor beta chains originate from one sample sequenced in a study of blood T cell repertoires in COVID-19. Repertoires were generated with immunoSEQ multiplex PCR, while TCRdb's copy carries only in-frame clones and drops some. The sample carries fewer than 85,000 clones, 90% recorded once. Sequences were obtained from peripheral blood. These receptors originate from a woman in her fifties or sixties in a cohort sampled during active COVID-19.

The rearrangement joins TRBV10-2 to TRBJ2-6; the D gene is possibly TRBD2 (5 bases). Between the trimmed V and J ends, which lost 2 bases and 0 bases, there was a span of 5 bases. The CDR3 is made up of 15 amino acids. Germline values: CDR1 WSHSY, CDR2 SAAADI. The CDR3 loop is CASSEGSSGANVLTF. The DNA for the CDR3 is TGCGCCAGCAGTGAGGGGAGCTCTGGGGCCAACGTCCTGACTTTC.

V is TRBV3-1 (or the pseudogene TRBV3-2) and J is TRBJ2-4, with TRBD2 matching 10 bases. This CDR3 has 13 amino acids. From germline, CDR1 is LGHDT and CDR2 YNNKEL (reference sequence). J gave up 7 bases and V 5 bases, and 2 bases lay outside the gene matches. DNA for the CDR3: TGTGCCAGCAGCGGACTAGCGGAGAACATTCAGTACTTC. It translates to CASSGLAENIQYF.

The chain uses TRBV6-5 and TRBJ2-3, with 10 bases matching TRBD2. The CDR3 length is 14 residues. Germline V CDR1 and CDR2: MNHEY, SVGAGI. The V segment lost 5 bases and the J segment 14 bases; nucleotides outside the gene matches: 13. The CDR3 sequence: CASSTPGLAYVPYF. CDR3 nucleotides: TGTGCCAGCAGTACTCCGGGACTAGCGTATGTACCGTATTTT.

This chain connects TRBV12-5 to TRBJ2-5; TRBD1 aligns across 7 bases. V dropped 5 bases and J dropped 5; count of bases not matched to a gene: 14. From germline, CDR1 is LGHNT and CDR2 FRNRAP. This CDR3 is 16 amino acids long. CDR3 sequence: CASGHWTGTNGETQYF. CDR3 DNA sequence: TGTGCTAGTGGTCATTGGACAGGAACCAATGGGGAGACCCAGTACTTC.

As to this clone: An end of the junction does not agree with germline; a read error may underlie this. The chain employs TRBV6-4 and TRBJ2-1; the match to TRBD2 covers 10 bases. The CDR3 runs 19 residues. Germline loops: CDR1 MRHNA, CDR2 SNTAGT. CDR3: CASSDSGLAGDTSYNEQFF. The CDR3 DNA is TGTGCCAGCAGCGACTCCGGGCTAGCGGGAGATACGTCCTACAATGAGCAGTTCTTC.

The V and J genes are TRBV29-1 and TRBJ2-7; 10 positions match TRBD2. The CDR3 extends over 15 amino acids. Germline CDR1 SQVTM, CDR2 ANQGSEA. The trim removed 4 bases at V and 6 bases at J, leaving 12 bases unmatched. CDR3 loop: CSVGLAGSTLGEQYF. The DNA for the CDR3 is TGCAGCGTTGGACTAGCGGGCTCAACGCTGGGCGAGCAGTACTTC.

This sequence joins TRBV6-2 or TRBV6-3 and TRBJ2-4, with 7 bases identical to TRBD1. The V gene end was trimmed by 1 base and the J gene end by 0 bases; junction bases not matched to a gene: 15. Germline V lookup: CDR1 MNHEY, CDR2 SVGEGT. This CDR3 comprises 20 residues. The CDR3 sequence: CASSYYLDRADHLAKNIQYF. In DNA, the CDR3 is TGTGCCAGCAGTTACTACCTTGACAGGGCGGACCACTTAGCCAAAAACATTCAGTACTTC.

The chain combines TRBV27 with TRBJ1-4, with 8 bases lining up with TRBD1. The CDR3 sequence is 17 residues long. Germline V gene data show CDR1 as MNHEY and CDR2 as SMNVEV (reference sequence). Trimming removed 5 bases from V and 0 bases from J; junction bases left unmatched: 8. The CDR3 nucleotides read TGTGCCAGCAGTCCCAGACAGGGGACTGCAACTAATGAAAAACTGTTTTTT. Protein: CASSPRQGTATNEKLFF.